This TCR beta chain was recovered during a study of shared clonotypes between healthy human individuals. CD45RO-negative CD8 cells positively selected for CCR7 made up the naive population, which excluded terminally differentiated effector memory CD45RA+ cells. The CDR3 spans 13 residues. V lost 7 bases, J lost 0 bases, and 1 base stayed unmatched. Germline CDR1 is SNHLY and CDR2 is FYNNEI. Across several immunoSEQ plates, the genomic DNA of each subset was split evenly. Assay used: immunoSEQ multiplex PCR; TCRdb lists only in-frame clones, some missing. The table records about 2.1 million clones, about 92% of them present only once.

Input material: naive CD8+ T cells from PBMCs. The chain recombines TRBV2 with TRBJ2-7; 9 positions match TRBD2. This receptor was obtained from a man aged 18 to 35 in good health. Some clones in this sample may be carry-over from other donors' samples. CDR3 in amino acids: CASTLAGSYEQYF. CDR3 nucleotide sequence: TGTGCCAGCACACTAGCGGGCTCCTACGAGCAGTACTTC.